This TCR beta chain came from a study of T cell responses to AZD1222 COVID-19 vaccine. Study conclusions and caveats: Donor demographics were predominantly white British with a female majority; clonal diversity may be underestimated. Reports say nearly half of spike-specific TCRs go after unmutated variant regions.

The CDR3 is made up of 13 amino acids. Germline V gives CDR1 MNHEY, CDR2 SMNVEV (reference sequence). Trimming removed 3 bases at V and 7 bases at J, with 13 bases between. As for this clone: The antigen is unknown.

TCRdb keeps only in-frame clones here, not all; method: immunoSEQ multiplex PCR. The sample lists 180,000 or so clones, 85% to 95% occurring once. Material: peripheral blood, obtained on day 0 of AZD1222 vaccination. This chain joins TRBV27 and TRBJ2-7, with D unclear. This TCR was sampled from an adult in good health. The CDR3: CASSFGSLREQYF. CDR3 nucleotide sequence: TGTGCCAGCAGTTTCGGCAGCCTACGGGAGCAGTACTTC.